The 13 T cell receptor beta chains below all came from one sample that was sequenced in a study of tumor-infiltrating lymphocytes in primary liver carcinoma. The authors made TCR beta cDNA from around 500 ng total RNA with a constant-region primer. Three rounds of nested multiplex PCR with slightly modified ARM-PCR produced TCR beta libraries. Forward primers for TRBV1-TRBV30 and a C-beta reverse primer served the first two PCR rounds, at about 10 cycles each. TCRdb reprocessed the multiplex PCR reads via MiXCR and lists one record per CDR3 protein. The sample yields 300,000 to 400,000 distinct CDR3 sequences, roughly two thirds seen once. Germline DNA was also extracted, with blood RNA taken from unsorted whole blood. Sequencing was done on a sample of peripheral blood. All receptors come from a man aged 40-55 years with primary liver carcinoma and hepatitis B virus infection.

With regard to this clonotype: An end of the junction does not agree with germline; a read error may underlie this. V and J are TRBV6-2 or TRBV6-3 and TRBJ1-1, with D possibly matching TRBD1 (6 bases). The CDR3 is 15 residues long. Germline-derived CDR1 and CDR2 are MNHEY and SVGEGT. The CDR3 is CASSEGRGMYTEAFF. CDR3 in DNA: TGTGCCAGCAGTGAAGGCAGGGGCATGTACACTGAAGCTTTTTTT.

The CDR3 protein is CAWSVGPGLEAFF. The CDR3 DNA reads TGTGCCTGGAGTGTAGGGCCAGGCCTTGAGGCTTTCTTT. The J gene is TRBJ1-1, the V gene TRBV30; D uncertain. Germline loops: CDR1 GTSNPN, CDR2 SVGIG (reference sequence). V shed 0 bases and J shed 11 bases, with 16 bases lying between them. The CDR3 is 13 amino acids.

The gene calls are TRBV5-5 and TRBJ1-3; D remains unclear. Germline CDR1 and CDR2: SGHKS and YYEKEE (reference sequence). The CDR3 length is 15 residues. The ends were cut back, 0 bases at V and 0 bases at J, with 7 bases in the middle. CDR3 amino acids: CASSLGTSSGNTIYF. The CDR3 DNA follows: TGTGCCAGCAGCTTGGGAACCAGCTCTGGAAACACCATATATTTT.

This clonotype was seen many times. V and J are TRBV6-1 and TRBJ2-7; perhaps TRBD2 as D (5 bases). There are 16 residues in the CDR3. The V end lost 5 bases, the J end lost 0 bases, and 17 bases lay between the germline ends. The germline V gene has CDR1 MNHNS and CDR2 SASEGT. As DNA, the CDR3 is TGTGCCAGCAGTCCGAAGGAGCGGTTGGGCTCCTACGAGCAGTACTTC. Encoded protein: CASSPKERLGSYEQYF.

The rearrangement uses TRBV7-9 and TRBJ2-5; TRBD2 is a possible D gene (6 bases). The germline gives CDR1 SEHNR, CDR2 FQNEAQ (reference sequence). There are 13 residues in the CDR3. V dropped 7 bases and J dropped 4 bases, with 13 bases sitting between them. The CDR3 DNA is TGTGCCAGCAACATCGGGGGATCAGAGACCCAGTACTTC. Its translation is CASNIGGSETQYF.

The genes are TRBV5-1 and TRBJ2-1; D gene unclear. V dropped 0 bases and J dropped 13 bases, with 14 bases sitting between them. This CDR3 comprises 13 residues. Germline CDR1 reads SGHRS; CDR2 reads YFSETQ. The CDR3 DNA is TGCGCCAGCAGCTTGGGCCTACATGGAGCACAGTTCTTC. It yields the protein CASSLGLHGAQFF.

Of note for this clonotype: A read error may be the cause here, since a much bigger clone is one base away. The chain couples TRBV12-3 or TRBV12-4 to TRBJ1-6; no firm D call. The CDR3 consists of 14 residues. The CDR3 sequence: CASSLTARLSRLHF. CDR3 in DNA: TGTGCCAGCAGTTTGACGGCCCGGCTTTCACGCCTCCACTTT.

As to this clonotype: A single base separates this from a much larger clone, so it may be a read error. The conserved closing phenylalanine or tryptophan is absent in this CDR3, likely reflecting a read error. The rearrangement uses TRBV28 and TRBJ2-1, with TRBD2 matching 9 bases. The CDR3 runs to 15 residues. V shed 7 bases, J shed 3 bases, and the junction held 7 bases outside the gene matches. The germline gives CDR1 MDHEN, CDR2 SYDVKM. CDR3 protein: CASTPASGIYNEQFL. CDR3 nucleotide sequence: TGTGCCAGCACCCCTGCTAGCGGGATCTACAATGAGCAGTTCCTC.

This clonotype was seen at least ten times. The chain carries TRBV4-3 and TRBJ2-5; 9 bases are a match to TRBD2. This CDR3 region has 16 residues. V shed 0 bases, J shed 5 bases, and the junction held 7 bases outside the gene matches. CDR1 and CDR2 (germline): LGHNA, YSLEER. CDR3 bases: TGCGCCAGCAGCCAAGAGTTAGCGGGAGTGTACGAGACCCAGTACTTC. The encoded protein is CASSQELAGVYETQYF.

The chain is built from TRBV27 and TRBJ1-4; 7 bases match TRBD1. V lost 2 bases, J lost 13 bases, and 7 bases stayed unmatched. This CDR3 contains 13 residues. Germline V gene sequence: CDR1 MNHEY, CDR2 SMNVEV (reference sequence). CDR3 sequence reads: CASSLRLRDRLFF. The CDR3 DNA reads TGTGCCAGCAGTTTACGCCTACGGGACAGACTGTTTTTT. The variable domain in full, completed from reference TRBV27 and TRBJ1-4, reads EAQVTQNPRYLITVTGKKLTVTCSQNMNHEYMSWYRQDPGLGLRQIYYSMNVEVTDKGDVPEGYKVSRKEKRNFPLILESPSPNQTSLYFCASSLRLRDRLFFGSGTQLSVL.

Ten or more counts support this clonotype. The chain uses TRBV29-1 and TRBJ2-5; 15 bases map to TRBD2. Germline values: CDR1 SQVTM, CDR2 ANQGSEA. Trimming at V came to 5 bases and at J to 5 bases, leaving 9 bases not matched to a gene. The CDR3 has 16 amino acids. DNA of the CDR3: TGCAGCGTTCGGACTAGCGGGAGGGGGGGTTCGGAGACCCAGTACTTC. Residues: CSVRTSGRGGSETQYF.

This clonotype was picked up many times. The CDR3 loop is CASSQVWGTSGSYEQFF. The CDR3 nucleotides are TGTGCCAGCAGCCAAGTCTGGGGGACTAGCGGGAGCTATGAGCAGTTCTTC. The rearrangement links TRBV4-2 to TRBJ2-1; 14 nucleotides agree with TRBD2. CDR1 is LGHNA and CDR2 is YNFKEQ in the germline V gene. This CDR3 comprises 17 residues. V lost 1 base to trimming and J lost 8 bases; unmatched junction nucleotides: 7.

About this clonotype: The junction and the germline gene differ at one end; a read error may be behind it. The chain employs TRBV4-1 and TRBJ2-3, with D unclear. Germline CDR1 MGHRA, CDR2 YSYEKL. The CDR3 totals 13 residues. In DNA form, the CDR3 reads TGCGCCAGCAACCAAGGAGCACGGGATACGCAGTATTTT. As protein: CASNQGARDTQYF.